Listed here are 17 T cell receptor beta chains from one sample, sequenced in a study of control samples from healthy donors and cancer patients. Generated by immunoSEQ multiplex PCR, the TCRdb table keeps only in-frame clones and is missing some. The table shows approximately 150,000 clones, with more than 85% occurring only once. Sequencing was performed on blood. These receptors came from a man aged 30-40 years in good health.

V usage is TRBV7-9 and J usage is TRBJ1-2, with 9 bases aligning to TRBD1. The germline gives CDR1 SEHNR, CDR2 FQNEAQ (reference sequence). CDR3 length: 17 residues. V shed 5 bases and J 2 bases; nucleotides not matched to a gene: 12. In DNA, the CDR3 is TGTGCCAGCAGCCCCAAGGAGGGGACAGGGCTAAACTATGGCTACACCTTC. The encoded protein is CASSPKEGTGLNYGYTF.

V usage is TRBV7-6 and J usage is TRBJ2-2; maybe TRBD1 (6 bases). This CDR3 contains 13 residues. CDR1 is SGHVS, CDR2 FNYEAQ, per germline. V was clipped by 1 base and J by 6 bases, with 6 bases between them. The CDR3 region is CASSLDRAGELFF. CDR3 sequence (DNA): TGTGCCAGCAGCTTAGACAGGGCCGGGGAGCTGTTTTTT.

The V call is TRBV28, the J call TRBJ1-1, with D perhaps matching TRBD1 (6 bases). The CDR3 covers 13 residues. V gave up 3 bases and J gave up 5 bases, with 10 bases separating them. Per the germline V gene, CDR1 is MDHEN and CDR2 is SYDVKM. The CDR3 reads CASSFTGLTEAFF. The CDR3 DNA sequence: TGTGCCAGCAGTTTCACAGGGCTTACTGAAGCTTTCTTT.

The gene calls are TRBV12-3 or TRBV12-4 and TRBJ2-3; D uncertain. The V end was cut by 6 bases, the J end by 5 bases, with 9 bases between. The length of the CDR3 is 12 residues. In DNA form, the CDR3 reads TGTGCCAGCAGCTCCGGGTTAGATACGCAGTATTTT. Encoded protein: CASSSGLDTQYF.

The V and J genes are TRBV2 and TRBJ1-2, with 10 bases identical to TRBD1. In germline, CDR1 is SNHLY, CDR2 FYNNEI. After removal of 4 bases from V and 1 base from J, the junction contained 0 bases not matched to a gene. The CDR3 totals 14 residues. CDR3 DNA: TGTGCCAGCAGTGGGGACAGGGGTAACTATGGCTACACCTTC. It yields the protein CASSGDRGNYGYTF.

The chain carries TRBV3-1 (or the pseudogene TRBV3-2) and TRBJ2-3; D is ambiguous. The CDR3 has 13 amino acids. Germline V gives CDR1 LGHDT, CDR2 YNNKEL (reference sequence). Trimming shortened V by 0 bases and J by 11 bases, and 12 bases separated the two germline ends. CDR3 in amino acids: CASSQDDSPGQYF. The CDR3 region has the DNA TGTGCCAGCAGCCAAGACGACTCCCCGGGGCAGTATTTT.

This chain uses TRBV7-9 with TRBJ1-1, with D possibly being TRBD1 (5 bases). Germline CDR1 SEHNR, CDR2 FQNEAQ (reference sequence). CDR3 length equals 13 residues. Trimming pared 0 bases from V and 5 bases from J, leaving 7 bases between. The CDR3 nucleotides are TGTGCCAGCAGCTTAGCAGGGGAAACTGAAGCTTTCTTT. This gives the protein CASSLAGETEAFF.

The chain recombines TRBV27 with TRBJ2-3, with 16 bases identical to TRBD2. The CDR3 sequence is 18 residues long. The V gene's germline CDR1 is MNHEY and CDR2 SMNVEV (reference sequence). The ends lost 2 bases at V and 2 bases at J; junction bases unmatched: 4. The CDR3 region has the DNA TGTGCCAGCAGTTTAACCGGGACTAGCGGGGGGGCCACAGATACGCAGTATTTT. This encodes CASSLTGTSGGATDTQYF.

V gene TRBV7-9 combines with J gene TRBJ2-1; D perhaps matches TRBD2 (6 bases). V was cut by 7 bases and J by 5 bases, with 18 bases left in between. The CDR3 runs to 15 residues. CDR1 SEHNR and CDR2 FQNEAQ come from the germline V gene (reference sequence). In DNA, the CDR3 is TGTGCCAGCACCACCTCGGGGGTTTTCAACAATGAGCAGTTCTTC. Encoded protein: CASTTSGVFNNEQFF.

This rearrangement joins TRBV7-9 to TRBJ1-2; a possible D gene is TRBD1 (6 bases). Germline V lookup: CDR1 SEHNR, CDR2 FQNEAQ (reference sequence). Deletions cut 4 bases from V and 3 bases from J, with 21 bases between. The CDR3 loop spans 17 amino acids. CDR3 DNA: TGTGCCAGCAGCTCCATAACACCGAAGACAGGCTACTATGGCTACACCTTC. Translation: CASSSITPKTGYYGYTF.

The chain carries TRBV28 and TRBJ2-7; 14 nucleotides agree with TRBD2. Per the germline V gene, CDR1 is MDHEN and CDR2 is SYDVKM. V lost 5 bases, J lost 5 bases, and 5 bases stayed unmatched. The CDR3 loop spans 15 amino acids. The CDR3 protein is CASSPPGLAGDEQYF. DNA for the CDR3: TGTGCCAGCAGTCCCCCGGGACTAGCGGGGGACGAGCAGTACTTC.

V usage is TRBV27 and J usage is TRBJ1-1; 9 bases are a match to TRBD1. CDR1 is MNHEY and CDR2 is SMNVEV in the germline V gene (reference sequence). There are 15 residues in the CDR3. Trimming cost V 6 bases and J 0 bases; bases outside gene matches: 5. The CDR3 DNA is TGTGCCAGCAGCCTCGGGACAGGGTTGAACACTGAAGCTTTCTTT. Protein sequence: CASSLGTGLNTEAFF.

The chain is built from TRBV13 and TRBJ2-3, with 7 bases fitting TRBD1. From germline, CDR1 is PRHDT and CDR2 FYEKMQ (reference sequence). This CDR3 has 15 amino acids. V lost 0 bases and J lost 2; bases outside the gene matches: 2. CDR3 DNA: TGTGCCAGCAGCTTAGGGACAGGGAACACAGATACGCAGTATTTT. Translation gives CASSLGTGNTDTQYF.

V gene TRBV24-1 combines with J gene TRBJ2-1, with 9 bases aligning to TRBD1. There are 13 residues in the CDR3. V gave up 7 bases and J gave up 7 bases; unmatched junction bases: 4. Germline CDR1 KGHDR, CDR2 SFDVKD. The CDR3 loop is CATRDRGKNEQFF. The CDR3 DNA follows: TGTGCCACCAGGGACAGGGGCAAGAATGAGCAGTTCTTC.

In its sample, this clone was seen once. The chain links TRBV24-1 to TRBJ1-5, with D uncertain. Germline-derived CDR1 and CDR2 are KGHDR and SFDVKD. The CDR3 runs to 15 residues. V was cut by 5 bases and J by 3 bases, with 13 bases left in between. In nucleotides, the CDR3 is TGTGCCACCAGTGCCCCCCGGGTTACCAATCAGCCCCAGCATTTT. Its protein is CATSAPRVTNQPQHF.

CDR3 in DNA: TGTGCCAGCAGCCCCGGGACAGCGAATAATTCACCCCTCCACTTT. Its translation: CASSPGTANNSPLHF. This chain joins TRBV7-8 and TRBJ1-6, with TRBD1 identical over 7 bases. The germline gives CDR1 SGHVS, CDR2 FQNEAQ. CDR3 length: 15 residues. Germline trimming cut 5 bases from V and 5 bases from J; bases unmatched to any gene: 6.

The CDR3 loop is CASSPQGGYGYTF. In DNA, the CDR3 is TGTGCCAGCAGTCCACAGGGCGGCTATGGCTACACCTTC. The V call is TRBV7-3, the J call TRBJ1-2, with D possibly being TRBD1 (6 bases). V was pared by 6 bases and J by 4 bases, with 12 bases between. The CDR3 spans 13 residues. Germline V lookup: CDR1 SGHTA, CDR2 FQGTGA.